A single sample gave rise to the 20 T cell receptor beta chains below, sequenced in a study of PD-L1 blockade in urothelial cancer. Data came from immunoSEQ multiplex PCR; TCRdb stores just in-frame clones and leaves some out. The sample includes roughly 50,000 clones, about 75% of them seen just once. Described time point: pretreatment peripheral blood. The material was PBMCs, obtained around atezolizumab (anti-PD-L1) treatment. The receptor set was obtained from an older man with urothelial cancer.

The chain joins TRBV28 to TRBJ1-1; TRBD1 might be the D (5 bases). The germline V and J ends were trimmed by 3 bases and 4 bases, with 15 bases remaining between them. CDR3 length equals 15 residues. The germline V gene encodes CDR1 MDHEN and CDR2 SYDVKM. CDR3 region: CASSFQGRRVTEAFF. CDR3 bases: TGTGCCAGCAGTTTCCAGGGAAGAAGAGTCACTGAAGCTTTCTTT. Together with reference TRBV28 and TRBJ1-1, the CDR3 gives the full variable domain: DVKVTQSSRYLVKRTGEKVFLECVQDMDHENMFWYRQDPGLGLRLIYFSYDVKMKEKGDIPEGYSVSREKKERFSLILESASTNQTSMYLCASSFQGRRVTEAFFGQGTRLTVV.

The rearrangement links TRBV19 to TRBJ2-5; 8 bases map to TRBD2. V trimming: 1 base; J trimming: 5 bases; junction bases outside the gene matches: 6. The CDR3 is 15 residues long. Germline V lookup: CDR1 LNHDA, CDR2 SQIVND (reference sequence). The CDR3 spells CASSIGGGKGETQYF. The CDR3 region has the DNA TGTGCCAGTAGTATAGGCGGGGGGAAAGGGGAGACCCAGTACTTC. Complete variable domain (other parts from reference TRBV19 and TRBJ2-5): DGGITQSPKYLFRKEGQNVTLSCEQNLNHDAMYWYRQDPGQGLRLIYYSQIVNDFQKGDIAEGYSVSREKKESFPLTVTSAQKNPTAFYLCASSIGGGKGETQYFGPGTRLLVL.

V and J are TRBV7-8 and TRBJ1-3, with D possibly matching TRBD1 (6 bases). CDR3 length equals 15 residues. V was trimmed by 5 bases and J by 0 bases, leaving 11 bases between them. The germline gives CDR1 SGHVS, CDR2 FQNEAQ. The CDR3 DNA sequence: TGTGCCAGCAGCCCTCAGGGGAACTCTGGAAACACCATATATTTT. It codes for CASSPQGNSGNTIYF.

The gene calls are TRBV19 and TRBJ1-2; TRBD1 agrees at 10 bases. Germline assignment: CDR1 LNHDA and CDR2 SQIVND (reference sequence). This CDR3 is built from 16 residues. The V gene end was trimmed by 4 bases and the J gene end by 4 bases; junction bases not matched to a gene: 9. The CDR3 DNA is TGTGCCAGTAGTAAAGACAGGGGGCCAGGGGGCTATGGCTACACCTTC. Its translation is CASSKDRGPGGYGYTF.

The chain joins TRBV28 to TRBJ2-7; maybe TRBD2 (5 bases). The CDR3 contains 12 residues. Trimming took 5 bases from V and 5 from J, leaving 10 bases between them. Germline V gene lookup returns CDR1 MDHEN and CDR2 SYDVKM. In DNA, the CDR3 is TGTGCCAGCAGTCCCCACGGGGACGAGCAGTACTTC. This sequence encodes CASSPHGDEQYF.

V is TRBV5-1 and J is TRBJ1-5; TRBD1 agrees at 8 bases. Germline values: CDR1 SGHRS, CDR2 YFSETQ. The CDR3 length is 15 residues. After removal of 0 bases from V and 6 bases from J, the junction contained 5 bases not matched to a gene. CDR3 sequence: CASSLGDRGGQPQHF. The CDR3 bases are TGCGCCAGCAGCTTGGGAGACAGGGGTGGTCAGCCCCAGCATTTT. Filled out from reference TRBV5-1 and TRBJ1-5, the complete variable domain reads KAGVTQTPRYLIKTRGQQVTLSCSPISGHRSVSWYQQTPGQGLQFLFEYFSETQRNKGNFPGRFSGRQFSNSRSEMNVSTLELGDSALYLCASSLGDRGGQPQHFGDGTRLSIL.

The J gene is TRBJ2-3, the V gene TRBV5-1, with a tentative D call TRBD1 (6 bases). Germline-derived CDR1 and CDR2 are SGHRS and YFSETQ. V was trimmed by 5 bases and J by 0 bases, leaving 13 bases between them. This CDR3 spans 15 amino acids. The CDR3 here is CASRKQGTSTDTQYF. The CDR3 DNA reads TGCGCCAGCAGAAAACAGGGTACTAGCACAGATACGCAGTATTTT.

A few counts support this clone. The chain's CDR3 is CASSSTGTGSEKLFF. The CDR3 DNA is TGTGCCAGCAGTTCGACCGGGACAGGGAGTGAAAAACTGTTTTTT. The gene calls are TRBV28 and TRBJ1-4, with TRBD1 matching over 9 bases. This CDR3 has 15 amino acids. The germline V gene has CDR1 MDHEN and CDR2 SYDVKM. After removal of 4 bases from V and 7 bases from J, the junction contained 7 bases not matched to a gene.

Sample share makes this clone medium-sized. The CDR3 region has the DNA TGTGCCACCAGCAGAGATCGGAACACTGAAGCTTTCTTT. It translates to CATSRDRNTEAFF. The V and J genes are TRBV15 and TRBJ1-1, with D unclear. The CDR3 contains 13 residues. Deletions cut 0 bases from V and 1 base from J, with 3 bases between. Germline lookup yields CDR1 LNHNV and CDR2 YYDKDF (reference sequence).

The chain combines TRBV27 with TRBJ2-1; TRBD2 agrees at 16 bases. The germline V gene has CDR1 MNHEY and CDR2 SMNVEV (reference sequence). Germline trimming cut 6 bases from V and 7 bases from J; bases unmatched to any gene: 12. This CDR3 has 18 residues. The CDR3 nucleotides read TGTGCCAGCAGCCCGCGTCCGGGACTAGCGGGGGGGCAAAATGAGCAGTTCTTC. It yields the protein CASSPRPGLAGGQNEQFF.

The J gene is TRBJ2-2, the V gene TRBV2; 10 nucleotides align to TRBD1. V lost 5 bases to trimming and J lost 1 base; unmatched junction nucleotides: 10. The CDR3 extends over 18 amino acids. Germline V CDR1 and CDR2: SNHLY, FYNNEI. For the CDR3, the DNA is TGTGCCAGCAGTTACCGACAGGGGGCAGGCGTGAACACCGGGGAGCTGTTTTTT. This sequence encodes CASSYRQGAGVNTGELFF.

The J gene is TRBJ1-2, the V gene TRBV27, with a possible D match to TRBD1 (6 bases). The CDR3 length is 14 residues. CDR1 and CDR2 (germline): MNHEY, SMNVEV (reference sequence). V gave up 4 bases and J gave up 8 bases, with 17 bases separating them. CDR3 in amino acids: CASSYRVAGYGYTF. Written as DNA, the CDR3 is TGTGCCAGCAGTTACAGGGTGGCCGGTTACGGCTACACCTTC.

The chain recombines TRBV19 with TRBJ1-2; no clear D. Per germline, CDR1 LNHDA and CDR2 SQIVND (reference sequence). This CDR3 region has 14 residues. With 5 bases removed from V and 10 bases from J, the gap between germline ends came to 20 bases. The CDR3 reads CASSLQTWAYDYTF. The DNA of the CDR3 is TGTGCCAGTAGTCTACAGACATGGGCGTACGACTACACCTTC.

This rearrangement joins TRBV11-2 to TRBJ2-5; no definite D call. Germline V gives CDR1 SGHAT, CDR2 FQNNGV. The CDR3 has 12 residues. V gave up 0 bases and J gave up 7 bases, with 6 bases separating them. CDR3 region: CASSLDLRTQYF. DNA for the CDR3: TGTGCCAGCAGCTTAGATCTGAGGACCCAGTACTTC.

The chain couples TRBV9 to TRBJ2-1, with D perhaps TRBD2 (6 bases). The CDR3 runs to 14 residues. Per the germline V gene, CDR1 is SGDLS and CDR2 is YYNGEE. Trimming removed 2 bases at V and 3 bases at J, with 9 bases between. The CDR3 protein is CASSVGLNYNEQFF. The CDR3 bases are TGTGCCAGCAGCGTGGGACTGAACTACAATGAGCAGTTCTTC. Drawing the rest from reference TRBV9 and TRBJ2-1, the complete variable domain is DSGVTQTPKHLITATGQRVTLRCSPRSGDLSVYWYQQSLDQGLQFLIQYYNGEERAKGNILERFSAQQFPDLHSELNLSSLELGDSALYFCASSVGLNYNEQFFGPGTRLTVL.

The J gene is TRBJ2-7, the V gene TRBV5-1, with 9 bases aligning to TRBD1. After removal of 0 bases from V and 5 bases from J, the junction contained 9 bases not matched to a gene. CDR1 is SGHRS and CDR2 is YFSETQ in the germline V gene. The CDR3 is made up of 16 amino acids. DNA of the CDR3: TGCGCCAGCAGCTTGGGAGGGACAGGGTATATCAACGAGCAGTACTTC. Translating it yields CASSLGGTGYINEQYF.

V usage is TRBV13 and J usage is TRBJ2-6; D unresolved. V was cut by 3 bases and J by 4 bases, with 7 bases left in between. Germline V gene lookup returns CDR1 PRHDT and CDR2 FYEKMQ (reference sequence). The length of the CDR3 is 14 residues. DNA for the CDR3: TGTGCCAGCAGCTTGCTAGGAGGGGCCAACGTCCTGACTTTC. It yields the protein CASSLLGGANVLTF.

V usage is TRBV25-1 and J usage is TRBJ2-2; a possible D gene is TRBD1 (5 bases). CDR1 and CDR2 from the germline V gene are MGHDK and SYGVNS. Trimming took 9 bases from V and 1 from J, leaving 6 bases between them. This CDR3 spans 12 amino acids. CDR3 nucleotide sequence: TGTGCCAGTACAGGGAACACCGGGGAGCTGTTTTTT. Its translation: CASTGNTGELFF.

The CDR3 region is CASSAGQHYGYTF. The DNA of the CDR3 is TGTGCCAGCAGTGCGGGACAGCACTATGGCTACACCTTC. The rearrangement joins TRBV6-5 to TRBJ1-2, with 7 bases that match TRBD1. Germline values: CDR1 MNHEY, CDR2 SVGAGI. CDR3 length: 13 amino acids. J gave up 3 bases and V 5 bases, and 3 bases lay outside the gene matches.

The chain carries TRBV7-9 and TRBJ1-4, with a possible D match to TRBD1 (5 bases). V shed 4 bases and J shed 8 bases, with 17 bases lying between them. From germline, CDR1 is SEHNR and CDR2 FQNEAQ (reference sequence). CDR3 length: 15 residues. CDR3 amino acids: CASSYQGGQEEKLFF. DNA of the CDR3: TGTGCCAGCAGCTATCAGGGAGGACAAGAGGAAAAACTGTTTTTT.